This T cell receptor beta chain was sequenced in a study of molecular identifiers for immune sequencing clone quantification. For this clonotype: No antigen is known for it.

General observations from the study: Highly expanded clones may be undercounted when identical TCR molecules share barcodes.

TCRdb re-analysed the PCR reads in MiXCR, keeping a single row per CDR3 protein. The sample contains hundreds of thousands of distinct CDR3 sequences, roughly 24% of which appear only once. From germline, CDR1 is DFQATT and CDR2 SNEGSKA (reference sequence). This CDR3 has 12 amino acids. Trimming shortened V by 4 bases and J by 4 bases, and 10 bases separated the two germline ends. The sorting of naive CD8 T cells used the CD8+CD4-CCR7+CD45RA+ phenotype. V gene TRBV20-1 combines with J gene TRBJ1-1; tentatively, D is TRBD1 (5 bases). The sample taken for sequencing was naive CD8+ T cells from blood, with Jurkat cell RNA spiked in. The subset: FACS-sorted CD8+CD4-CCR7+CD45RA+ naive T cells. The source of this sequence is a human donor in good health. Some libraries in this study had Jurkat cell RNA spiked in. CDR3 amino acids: CSATTGSTEAFF. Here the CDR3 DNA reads TGCAGTGCTACAACAGGCTCCACTGAAGCTTTCTTT.